This paragraph covers one T cell receptor beta chain sequence. The gene names given are mouse names. Coverage ceases 1 residue before the CDR3 finishes, and the germline J gene fills in the end. The CDR3 length is 15 residues. Germline CDR1 reads SGHSA; CDR2 reads FRNQAP. V was pared by 2 bases and J by 1 base, with 2 bases of the junction left unmatched. The data belong to a study of tissue T cells after allogeneic stem cell transplantation. Time point denoted: mouse harvest day 7 after allogeneic transplant. The graft held 10^6 splenic CD5+ T cells and 10^7 T-cell-depleted bone marrow cells. Tissues came from B6→BALB/c major-mismatch GVHD mice at day 7 or 14. Sequencing of TCRbeta CDR3 at survey depth gave sequences and template counts. Produced via immunoSEQ multiplex PCR; TCRdb's table is partial and in-frame only. The data hold 5,500 to 9,000 clones, with about 50% observed a single time.

The TCR comes from a female BALB/c mouse given C57BL/6 T cells with graft-versus-host disease after an allogeneic hematopoietic cell transplant. Sequenced input: gut tissue. This chain links TRBV16 with TRBJ1-1, with TRBD1 matching over 9 bases. The sequenced CDR3 bases are TGTGCAAGCAGCTTAACAGGGGGCGCGAACACAGAAGTCTTC. This sequence encodes CASSLTGGANTEVF. The full CDR3 reads CASSLTGGANTEVFF.